The TCR beta chain described here comes from a study of blood T cell repertoires in COVID-19. The protocol was immunoSEQ multiplex PCR, while the TCRdb copy is restricted to in-frame clones and leaves out a portion. The data contain 250,000 to 300,000 clones, about 91% of them seen just once; the ten biggest clones take up approximately 1.3%. Living in under 30 US areas, the participants were between 18 and 89 years of age. Allocation to cohorts depended on clinical history reported by the participants. The length of the CDR3 is 12 residues. The germline V and J ends were trimmed by 1 base and 7 bases, with 7 bases remaining between them. Germline loops: CDR1 SEHNR, CDR2 FQNEAQ (reference sequence).

The receptor comes from a human donor in a cohort exposed to, infected with or recovered from COVID-19 (not recorded which). The donor label of this sample is uncertain. The gene calls are TRBV7-9 and TRBJ1-1; the D is unclear. Sequencing was done on a sample of PBMCs or T cells enriched from blood (not recorded which). In DNA, the CDR3 is TGTGCCAGCAGCTTAGGGCCGAATGAAGCTTTCTTT. It codes for CASSLGPNEAFF.